The source of this T cell receptor beta chain is a study of blood T cell repertoires in COVID-19. Overall study context: COVID-19 samples collected from the United States, Italy and Spain covered acute and convalescent phases. Sample material is recorded as cDNA or gDNA derived from T cells, B-cell-depleted T cells, or PBMCs.

Original processing notes: Estimated nucleated cell counts came from reference gene primer amplification. Sequenced by immunoSEQ multiplex PCR; TCRdb stores in-frame clones only, minus some. V, J and clone size were drawn from that table, and D and trimming were deduced from the DNA. The sample has about 150,000 clones, approximately 90% seen once. The V end was cut by 8 bases, the J end by 5 bases, with 12 bases between. The CDR3 length is 12 residues. The germline V gene has CDR1 SEHNR and CDR2 FQNEAQ (reference sequence). V usage is TRBV7-9 and J usage is TRBJ1-2; unclear D gene. Sequencing was carried out using peripheral blood. The TCR comes from a woman between 35 and 50 years old with acute or convalescent COVID-19. For the CDR3, the DNA is TGTGCCAGCCAGAATTTTCCATATGGCTACACCTTC. The encoded protein is CASQNFPYGYTF.